A selection of T cell receptor beta chains follows, all from one sample in a study of human T cells and chemical hapten exposure. TCRdb re-called the RACE reads with MiXCR, one entry per CDR3 protein. The sample has a few hundred thousand distinct CDR3 sequences, approximately 5.8% seen once. Material: whole blood, obtained in connection with sensitization to the hapten diphenylcyclopropenone (DPC). The receptor set was obtained from a woman aged 18-35 years with alopecia areata. Some clones in this sample may be carry-over from other donors' samples. The CDR3 runs from the conserved cysteine through the conserved F or W. Fields, in order: D gene, V gene, clone size, J gene, CDR3 DNA, CDR3 protein. A D gene is named only where the DNA matches it firmly. The size entry is marked missing in some rows and otherwise reads once, few, many or a size class.

>TRBD1|TRBV29-1|.|TRBJ2-1
TGCAGCGCTGGGACAGGCTTGGGGTACTACAATGAGCAGTTCTTC
CSAGTGLGYYNEQFF
>.|TRBV21-1|many|TRBJ1-2
TGTGCCAGCAGCAAAGCGGAGGGGGCGTGTGGCTACACCTTC
CASSKAEGACGYTF
>.|TRBV6-5|.|TRBJ1-5
TGTGCCACCCGGGTAGCTAGCAATCAGCCCCAGCATTTT
CATRVASNQPQHF
>.|TRBV12-3/TRBV12-4|many|TRBJ1-1
TGTGCCAGCAGCCCCGGACAGATGATACCTGAAGCTTTCTTT
CASSPGQMIPEAFF
>.|TRBV12-3/TRBV12-4|few|TRBJ2-4
TGTGCCAGCAGTTTAAACGCCCAGAACATTCAGTACTTC
CASSLNAQNIQYF
>.|TRBV29-1|many|TRBJ2-2
TGCAGCGTAGCTCCGACAGGTGCGAACACCGGGGAGCTGTTTTTT
CSVAPTGANTGELFF
>.|TRBV7-6|many|TRBJ1-4
TGTGCCAGCAGCCTGCGGGGGGCAACTAATGAAAAACTGTTTTTT
CASSLRGATNEKLFF
>.|TRBV18|.|TRBJ2-2
TGTGCCAGCTCACCGAACAGGCTAACGAACACCGGGGAGCTGTTTTTT
CASSPNRLTNTGELFF
>.|TRBV25-1|.|TRBJ2-1
TGTGCCAGCAGTGAGGGGGGACGGAAAGAGCAGTTCTTC
CASSEGGRKEQFF
>TRBD1|TRBV20-1|many|TRBJ1-4
TGCAGTGCTAGACCCGGGACAGGGGCTGAAAAACTGTTTTTT
CSARPGTGAEKLFF
>.|TRBV18|many|TRBJ2-7
TGTGCCAGCTCACCCCTGGCAGGGCCCCCTTACGAGCAGTACTTC
CASSPLAGPPYEQYF
>.|TRBV5-1|few|TRBJ2-5
TGCGCCAGCAGCTTGTTCGCCTCGACGGGGGAGACCCAGTACTTC
CASSLFASTGETQYF
>.|TRBV29-1|many|TRBJ2-7
TGCAGCGTGGGCTCCGGGCGGAACTCCTACGAGCAGTACTTC
CSVGSGRNSYEQYF
>TRBD2|TRBV7-3|few|TRBJ2-1
TGTGCCAGCAGCTTACTAGCGGGGAGTGTGAATGAGCAGTTCTTC
CASSLLAGSVNEQFF
>TRBD1|TRBV20-1|many|TRBJ1-4
TGCAGTGCTACCCCGAGGGACAGGGGGAATGAAAAACTGTTTTTT
CSATPRDRGNEKLFF
>TRBD1|TRBV7-9|many|TRBJ1-6
TGTGCCAGCAGCTCTCCTACAGGGGAAGACAATTCACCCCTCCACTTT
CASSSPTGEDNSPLHF
>.|TRBV12-3/TRBV12-4|.|TRBJ1-1
TGTGCCAGCAGTTCAGGGTTCATGAACACTGAAGCTTTCTTT
CASSSGFMNTEAFF
>.|TRBV5-1|few|TRBJ1-2
TGCGCCAGCAGCGTAGGCCTTGTGCCCCCTGGCTACACCTTC
CASSVGLVPPGYTF
>.|TRBV6-2/TRBV6-3|.|TRBJ2-1
TGTGCCAGCAGTTACTCCAGGGTAAATGAGCAGTTCTTC
CASSYSRVNEQFF
>.|TRBV29-1|many|TRBJ2-5
TGCAGCGTTACCCCCCTAGCCGGAGAGACCCAGTACTTC
CSVTPLAGETQYF
>TRBD2|TRBV6-1|few|TRBJ2-1
TGTGCCAGCATATCCCCCCACAGCGGGGGGCCCCCCTACAATGAGCAGTTCTTC
CASISPHSGGPPYNEQFF
>TRBD1|TRBV4-3|many|TRBJ2-7
TGCGCCAGCAGCCAAGACCCCCCGGGACAGGGGGTTTACGAGCAGTACTTC
CASSQDPPGQGVYEQYF
>.|TRBV9|.|TRBJ2-3
TGTGCCAGCAGCGTTCGGGGGACACCTGACACAGATACGCAGTATTTT
CASSVRGTPDTDTQYF
>.|TRBV28|.|TRBJ2-2
TGTGCCAGCAGTTCTGGACAACCCGGGGAGCTGTTTTTT
CASSSGQPGELFF
>TRBD1|TRBV4-3|few|TRBJ2-2
TGCGCCAGCAGCCCACAGGGGAACGGGGAGCTGTTTTTT
CASSPQGNGELFF
>TRBD1|TRBV11-2|.|TRBJ1-6
TGTGCCAGCAGTGACAGGGGTTTTAATTCACCCCTCCACTTT
CASSDRGFNSPLHF
>.|TRBV2|few|TRBJ1-4
TGTGCCAGCAATAGGGCTCGGGGGCTGGAAAAACTGTTTTTT
CASNRARGLEKLFF
>.|TRBV4-1|many|TRBJ1-1
TGCGCCAGCAGCCAACCTGACAGGACCTACGCTTTCTTT
CASSQPDRTYAFF
>TRBD1|TRBV7-2|.|TRBJ1-2
TGTGCCAGCAGCTCGCACCGGGACAGGGGCATCTATGGCTACACCTTC
CASSSHRDRGIYGYTF
>.|TRBV27|few|TRBJ2-1
TGTGCCAGCAGTTTATCGGGCCTGGGGAATGAGCAGTTCTTC
CASSLSGLGNEQFF
>TRBD1|TRBV18|many|TRBJ1-5
TGTGCCAGCTCACCGGGACAGGGGGCGCGGGATCAGCCCCAGCATTTT
CASSPGQGARDQPQHF
>.|TRBV6-6|few|TRBJ2-3
TGTGCCAGCAGTCCAAGCCCAATTCTAGGAGTAGATACGCAGTATTTT
CASSPSPILGVDTQYF
>.|TRBV28|many|TRBJ2-7
TGTGCCAGCAGCTCACTAGCACTCTACGAGCAGTACTTC
CASSSLALYEQYF
>.|TRBV2|few|TRBJ1-6
TGTGCCAGCCAGCCGCCCGGGGGTAGTTCACCCCTCCACTTT
CASQPPGGSSPLHF
>TRBD1|TRBV9|many|TRBJ1-5
TGTGCCAGCAGCGCCGGACAGGGCACTCAGCCCCAGCATTTT
CASSAGQGTQPQHF
>.|TRBV15|few|TRBJ1-1
TGTGCCACCAGCAGAGTAGGGAACACTGAAGCTTTCTTT
CATSRVGNTEAFF
>TRBD1|TRBV7-9|.|TRBJ2-5
TGTGCCAGCAGCTCCGTGACAGGGTTAAAGCGAGAGACCCAGTACTTC
CASSSVTGLKRETQYF
>TRBD2|TRBV4-1|.|TRBJ2-1
TGCGCCAGCAGCTTCCCTAGGCGGGGGGGCCGATTTGAGCAGTTCTTC
CASSFPRRGGRFEQFF
>.|TRBV3-1|few|TRBJ1-5
TGTGCCAGCAGCCCCTTTTATAGCAATCAGCCCCAGCATTTT
CASSPFYSNQPQHF
>TRBD2|TRBV5-1|.|TRBJ2-3
TGCGCCAGCAGCTTGTGGACTAGCGGGGGGGCCGCCGATACGCAGTATTTT
CASSLWTSGGAADTQYF
>TRBD1|TRBV28|once|TRBJ1-2
TGTGCCAGCAGTAGCCGGACAGGGATCTTTGGCTACACCTTC
CASSSRTGIFGYTF
>.|TRBV6-5|.|TRBJ2-3
TGTGCCAGCAGTATGCGGGCCTACACAGATACGCAGTATTTT
CASSMRAYTDTQYF
>.|TRBV4-1|many|TRBJ1-1
TGCGCCAGCAGCCCCCTAGGGCTCGCTGAAGCTTTCTTT
CASSPLGLAEAFF
>TRBD2|TRBV10-3|many|TRBJ2-3
TGTGCCATCAGTGAAGGTAGCGGGGGGGCTAACACAGATACGCAGTATTTT
CAISEGSGGANTDTQYF
>.|TRBV3-1|few|TRBJ2-5
TGTGCCAGCAGCCGTGAGACGGGGGCTCAGGACTTC
CASSRETGAQDF
>TRBD1|TRBV24-1|many|TRBJ2-4
TGTGCCACCAGTGATTCCGGGACAGGTCTAGCCAAAAACATTCAGTACTTC
CATSDSGTGLAKNIQYF